The table lists the clone carrying this TCR beta chain with a count of one. V lost 1 base and J lost 5; bases outside the gene matches: 6. Germline V CDR1 and CDR2: SGHVS, FNYEAQ. The CDR3 totals 16 residues. PCR used 60 Vbeta primers and 13 Jbeta primers. TCRdb keeps only in-frame clones here, not all; method: immunoSEQ multiplex PCR. The sample consists of approximately 120,000 clones, over 65% of them appearing once. The data were obtained in a study of cytomegalovirus exposure and HLA in healthy donors. V is TRBV7-6 and J is TRBJ2-3, with 10 bases matching TRBD1. Sequenced: PBMCs. The TCR was taken from a man younger than 30 in good health and CMV-seropositive. CDR3 bases: TGTGCCAGCAGCTTAGTACCGGGACAGGGGCAAGATACGCAGTATTTT. It yields the protein CASSLVPGQGQDTQYF.